A single sample gave rise to the 29 T cell receptor beta chains below, sequenced in a study of chemoradiotherapy in HPV16-positive cancers (dated by TCRdb to between 2021 and 2022). Libraries were built with the immunoSEQ multiplex PCR assay. Sourced from immuneACCESS, this table was stored by TCRdb with only in-frame sequences that have V and J called. A share of the clones is absent; for the studies checked, an unresolved V gene accounts for under half, and the remainder has no known explanation. The sample table lists roughly 25,000 clones, less than 95% of them with a count of one. The ten largest make up more than 2.5% of the sample. The specimen was taken from a patient who underwent chemoradiotherapy. These receptors originate from a human donor with HPV-associated anogenital cancer.

The chain employs TRBV2 and TRBJ2-1; D might be TRBD1 (5 bases). This CDR3 spans 16 amino acids. Trimming pared 7 bases from V and 0 bases from J, leaving 16 bases between. Germline V gene lookup returns CDR1 SNHLY and CDR2 FYNNEI. CDR3 nucleotide sequence: TGTGCCAGCACTAGGGGTCAGGTCTACTCCTACAATGAGCAGTTCTTC. Amino acid sequence: CASTRGQVYSYNEQFF.

The gene calls are TRBV9 and TRBJ1-3; tentative D call: TRBD1 (6 bases). There are 14 residues in the CDR3. Germline V CDR1 and CDR2: SGDLS, YYNGEE. The germline V and J ends were trimmed by 4 bases and 4 bases, with 12 bases remaining between them. The CDR3 here is CASSPQGHGNTIYF. In nucleotides, the CDR3 is TGTGCCAGCAGCCCCCAGGGGCACGGAAACACCATATATTTT.

This chain joins TRBV5-1 and TRBJ2-2; D gene uncertain. With 6 bases removed from V and 4 bases from J, the gap between germline ends came to 10 bases. Germline V gene data show CDR1 as SGHRS and CDR2 as YFSETQ. This CDR3 spans 13 amino acids. The CDR3 DNA sequence: TGCGCCAGCAATAAGGGCTCCACCGGGGAGCTGTTTTTT. The encoded protein is CASNKGSTGELFF.

This clone was seen a single time. The chain recombines TRBV5-4 with TRBJ2-5; D not resolved. The CDR3 runs to 14 residues. The V gene's germline CDR1 is SGHNT and CDR2 YYREEE (reference sequence). V lost 2 bases, J lost 5 bases, and 13 bases lay in between. CDR3 in amino acids: CASSFAPSEETQYF. DNA for the CDR3: TGTGCCAGCAGCTTCGCCCCTTCAGAGGAGACCCAGTACTTC.

The J gene is TRBJ2-7, the V gene TRBV4-3; tentative D call: TRBD2 (5 bases). From germline, CDR1 is LGHNA and CDR2 YSLEER. The CDR3 consists of 14 residues. Trimming removed 0 bases from V and 2 bases from J, with 8 bases in between. The CDR3 coding sequence is TGCGCCAGCAGCCAAGATTCGAGGGCCTACGAGCAGTACTTC. This encodes CASSQDSRAYEQYF.

This clone was detected only once. The chain links TRBV7-2 to TRBJ2-5; D tentatively fits TRBD1 or TRBD2 (5 bases each). Germline V gene data show CDR1 as SGHTA and CDR2 as FQGNSA. V was shortened by 4 bases and J by 2 bases, with 5 bases between the two germline ends. The CDR3 runs 12 residues. Written as DNA, the CDR3 is TGTGCCAGCAGCTGGGGGCAAGAGACCCAGTACTTC. It specifies CASSWGQETQYF.

V and J are TRBV5-4 and TRBJ2-5; 8 positions match TRBD1. Per the germline V gene, CDR1 is SGHNT and CDR2 is YYREEE (reference sequence). The CDR3 covers 18 residues. Losses at the gene ends were 0 bases for V and 2 bases for J; bases not matched to a gene: 12. The CDR3 bases are TGTGCCAGCAGCTTGGAGTTGCAGGGGGCGCCCCGACAAGAGACCCAGTACTTC. This encodes CASSLELQGAPRQETQYF.

The V gene is TRBV19, the J gene TRBJ1-1; D is possibly TRBD1 (5 bases). Trimming removed 6 bases at V and 3 bases at J, with 11 bases between. The CDR3 covers 13 residues. CDR1 and CDR2 from the germline V gene are LNHDA and SQIVND (reference sequence). CDR3 coding DNA: TGTGCCAGTAGCCAGGGAATAGACACTGAAGCTTTCTTT. Its protein product is CASSQGIDTEAFF.

V and J are TRBV11-2 and TRBJ2-3; D possibly corresponds to TRBD2 (7 bases). The CDR3 consists of 17 residues. CDR1 is SGHAT, CDR2 FQNNGV, per germline. V lost 2 bases and J 7 bases, leaving 22 bases between the germline ends. The CDR3 is CASSLKGGGHIMYTQYF. CDR3 DNA: TGTGCCAGCAGCTTAAAAGGGGGGGGACATATCATGTATACGCAGTATTTT.

This clone occurred once. The chain joins TRBV11-3 to TRBJ2-2; D possibly uses TRBD1 or TRBD2 (5 bases each). CDR1 is SGHNT, CDR2 YENEEA, per germline. Trimming pared 1 base from V and 5 bases from J, leaving 14 bases between. This CDR3 comprises 16 residues. The CDR3 spells CASSLVAGWRTGELFF. In DNA form, the CDR3 reads TGTGCCAGCAGCTTAGTGGCAGGGTGGAGGACCGGGGAGCTGTTTTTT.

The chain combines TRBV7-2 with TRBJ1-6, with TRBD1 matching 7 bases. The junction had 4 bases not matched to a gene; V was cut back by 2 bases and J by 6 bases. Looked up from germline, CDR1 is SGHTA and CDR2 is FQGNSA. The CDR3 length is 15 residues. CDR3 DNA: TGTGCCAGCAGCTTATACAGGGGTGGTAATTCACCCCTCCACTTT. This sequence encodes CASSLYRGGNSPLHF.

The genes are TRBV2 and TRBJ1-1; no definite D call. The CDR3 spans 15 residues. V lost 0 bases to trimming and J lost 5 bases, with 13 bases between them. Germline CDR1 is SNHLY and CDR2 is FYNNEI. CDR3 protein: CASSEAATVGTEAFF. The CDR3 nucleotides read TGTGCCAGCAGTGAAGCGGCAACCGTAGGGACTGAAGCTTTCTTT.

The CDR3 region is CAISNDYEQYF. The CDR3 DNA sequence: TGTGCCATCAGTAACGATTACGAGCAGTACTTC. The genes are TRBV10-3 and TRBJ2-7; no clear D gene. Trimming pared 5 bases from V and 4 bases from J, leaving 6 bases between. This CDR3 contains 11 residues. CDR1 and CDR2 (germline): ENHRY, SYGVKD.

J is TRBJ2-2 and V is TRBV6-4; TRBD2 agrees at 10 bases. The CDR3 is 16 amino acids. V was pared by 3 bases and J by 4 bases, with 5 bases of the junction left unmatched. Germline lookup yields CDR1 MRHNA and CDR2 SNTAGT. CDR3 sequence (DNA): TGTGCCAGCAGTGAGTTTAGCGGGAGGACCACCGGGGAGCTGTTTTTT. Translated: CASSEFSGRTTGELFF.

The chain carries TRBV4-3 and TRBJ2-5; 13 bases are shared with TRBD2. Unmatched junction bases numbered 8, after V lost 3 bases and J lost 13 bases. CDR1 and CDR2 from the germline V gene are LGHNA and YSLEER. CDR3 length: 14 residues. CDR3 nucleotide sequence: TGCGCCAGCAGCCAGAGACTAGCGGGGGGCCCCGTGTACTTC. Protein: CASSQRLAGGPVYF.

The chain carries TRBV5-6 and TRBJ1-1; D unresolved. V was trimmed by 0 bases and J by 0 bases, leaving 9 bases between them. The germline V gene encodes CDR1 SGHDT and CDR2 YYEEEE. The CDR3 consists of 15 residues. CDR3 residues: CASSLGYGVNTEAFF. The CDR3, as DNA: TGTGCCAGCAGCTTGGGATATGGGGTGAACACTGAAGCTTTCTTT.

The chain recombines TRBV28 with TRBJ1-1, with 10 bases matching TRBD1. The CDR3 runs to 15 residues. Trimming cost V 3 bases and J 4 bases; bases outside gene matches: 5. Germline values: CDR1 MDHEN, CDR2 SYDVKM. The CDR3 region has the DNA TGTGCCAGCAGTTTGACCGGACAGGGGGGCACTGAAGCTTTCTTT. This encodes CASSLTGQGGTEAFF.

The CDR3 here is CASRIRDSNNSPLHF. The CDR3, as DNA: TGTGCCAGCAGGATCCGGGACAGCAATAATTCACCCCTCCACTTT. The rearrangement joins TRBV2 to TRBJ1-6; TRBD1 aligns across 7 bases. Germline V gene sequence: CDR1 SNHLY, CDR2 FYNNEI. The CDR3 runs 15 residues. Unmatched junction bases numbered 7, after V lost 6 bases and J lost 5 bases.

The V and J genes are TRBV5-8 and TRBJ1-2; D possibly corresponds to TRBD1 (5 bases). Germline CDR1 and CDR2: SGHTS and YDEGEE. The V gene lost 3 bases and the J gene lost 7 bases, with 19 bases spanning the gap. The CDR3 contains 15 residues. CDR3: CASSSTGAARGGYTF. As DNA, the CDR3 is TGTGCCAGCAGCTCAACTGGGGCAGCGAGAGGTGGCTACACCTTC.

The V call is TRBV15, the J call TRBJ2-2; D is undetermined. The V gene's germline CDR1 is LNHNV and CDR2 YYDKDF (reference sequence). The CDR3 runs 14 residues. Trimming took 2 bases from V and 6 from J, leaving 10 bases between them. CDR3 sequence (DNA): TGTGCCACCAGCAGACGCAGCGACCCCGGGGAGCTGTTTTTT. Translation: CATSRRSDPGELFF.

The chain employs TRBV7-2 and TRBJ2-3; D possibly corresponds to TRBD2 (6 bases). V lost 5 bases and J lost 0, with 21 bases in between. CDR1 SGHTA and CDR2 FQGNSA come from the germline V gene. The CDR3 has 18 residues. The CDR3 bases are TGTGCCAGCAGCCCGGGTTGGATGGGCGGGGTAAGCACAGATACGCAGTATTTT. Protein sequence: CASSPGWMGGVSTDTQYF.

J is TRBJ2-7 and V is TRBV6-5; D is possibly TRBD2 (5 bases). Germline V gives CDR1 MNHEY, CDR2 SVGAGI. The germline V and J ends were trimmed by 2 bases and 3 bases, with 11 bases remaining between them. The CDR3 totals 14 residues. CDR3 DNA sequence: TGTGCCAGCAGTTACGGTGGGAGCCTCTACGAGCAGTACTTC. Encoded protein: CASSYGGSLYEQYF.

This clone came up once. V usage is TRBV19 and J usage is TRBJ2-2; 7 nucleotides match TRBD2. Germline V gives CDR1 LNHDA, CDR2 SQIVND (reference sequence). CDR3 length equals 15 residues. The V and J ends lost 8 bases and 2 bases, in that order; junction bases with no gene match: 8. The CDR3 reads CASLRPAGNTGELFF. DNA for the CDR3: TGTGCCAGTTTACGTCCAGCGGGAAACACCGGGGAGCTGTTTTTT.

The chain uses TRBV28 and TRBJ1-3; 7 nucleotides align to TRBD1. CDR1 and CDR2 (germline): MDHEN, SYDVKM. The V gene end was trimmed by 7 bases and the J gene end by 1 base; junction bases not matched to a gene: 4. The CDR3 is made up of 14 amino acids. For the CDR3, the DNA is TGTGCCAGCATTACAGGGGCGTCTGGAAACACCATATATTTT. Protein sequence: CASITGASGNTIYF.

This clone was picked up a small number of times. V is TRBV19 and J is TRBJ2-1; the D is unclear. CDR1 and CDR2 from the germline V gene are LNHDA and SQIVND (reference sequence). The germline V and J ends were trimmed by 1 base and 5 bases, with 15 bases remaining between them. The CDR3 contains 16 residues. This CDR3 reads CASSIVAGWGNNEQFF. CDR3 DNA sequence: TGTGCCAGTAGTATAGTAGCCGGGTGGGGAAACAATGAGCAGTTCTTC.

The count of this clone is one. The chain employs TRBV19 and TRBJ1-1; 10 bases are shared with TRBD1. Unmatched junction bases numbered 3, after V lost 6 bases and J lost 5 bases. The CDR3 loop spans 13 amino acids. The germline V gene encodes CDR1 LNHDA and CDR2 SQIVND (reference sequence). The chain's CDR3 is CASSDRGRTEAFF. As DNA, the CDR3 is TGTGCCAGTAGCGACAGGGGGCGGACTGAAGCTTTCTTT.

The V call is TRBV6-1, the J call TRBJ2-3; D is unclear. V was pared by 1 base and J by 3 bases, with 5 bases between. Germline CDR1 and CDR2: MNHNS and SASEGT. This CDR3 comprises 13 residues. Here the CDR3 DNA reads TGTGCCAGCAGTGAAGACCGGACAGATACGCAGTATTTT. Amino acid sequence: CASSEDRTDTQYF.

The V gene is TRBV7-9, the J gene TRBJ1-2, with D perhaps TRBD1 (6 bases). V shed 7 bases and J shed 1 base, with 13 bases lying between them. The CDR3 has 14 residues. Per the germline V gene, CDR1 is SEHNR and CDR2 is FQNEAQ (reference sequence). The CDR3 loop reads CASNVGGRNYGYTF. The CDR3, as DNA: TGTGCCAGCAACGTGGGGGGCCGTAACTATGGCTACACCTTC.

This chain links TRBV29-1 with TRBJ1-5, with D possibly matching TRBD1 (5 bases). This CDR3 is built from 14 residues. Germline V CDR1 and CDR2: SQVTM, ANQGSEA. V was trimmed by 5 bases and J by 0 bases, leaving 11 bases between them. The CDR3, as DNA: TGCAGCGTTCGGGCAGGGAATAGCAATCAGCCCCAGCATTTT. Encoded protein: CSVRAGNSNQPQHF.